This entry lists 21 T cell receptor beta chains sequenced from one sample in a study of cytotoxic CD8 clonotypes in ibrutinib-treated CLL. Sequenced by immunoSEQ multiplex PCR; TCRdb stores in-frame clones only, minus some. The table lists over 9,000 clones, over 60% of them singletons. Sample: PBMCs, taken at disease progression, from a patient treated with ibrutinib. The source is a human donor with chronic lymphocytic leukemia.

The chain joins TRBV21-1 to TRBJ1-1; the table's D gene call, TRBD1, was not cross checked with the DNA. TRBV21-1 is deemed a pseudogene. This CDR3 is built from 14 residues. The CDR3 DNA is TGTGCCAGCAGCCGGGACAGGGGGGTAGTTGAAGCTTTCTTT. This sequence encodes CASSRDRGVVEAFF.

The genes are TRBV6-1 and TRBJ2-7, with D possibly being TRBD1 or TRBD2 (6 bases each). The V gene's germline CDR1 is MNHNS and CDR2 SASEGT. Trimming removed 4 bases from V and 2 bases from J, with 18 bases in between. The length of the CDR3 is 16 residues. In DNA, the CDR3 is TGTGCCAGCAGTGGCCCCAGGGGAGGCCATCCCTACGAGCAGTACTTC. It codes for CASSGPRGGHPYEQYF.

This rearrangement joins TRBV19 to TRBJ2-5; D is perhaps TRBD2 (7 bases). The CDR3 contains 15 residues. Germline lookup yields CDR1 LNHDA and CDR2 SQIVND (reference sequence). The V end lost 1 base, the J end lost 5 bases, and 14 bases lay between the germline ends. CDR3 amino acids: CASSIGRGGLETQYF. In DNA form, the CDR3 reads TGTGCCAGTAGTATAGGCCGCGGGGGCCTGGAGACCCAGTACTTC.

The V gene is TRBV7-9, the J gene TRBJ2-7, with D tentatively TRBD1 or TRBD2 (6 bases each). Trimming left V 3 bases short and J 4 bases short, with 22 bases between. From germline, CDR1 is SEHNR and CDR2 FQNEAQ (reference sequence). This CDR3 is built from 17 residues. The CDR3 region is CASSFPGGFRGWYEQYF. The CDR3, as DNA: TGTGCCAGCAGCTTCCCCGGGGGCTTCAGGGGATGGTACGAGCAGTACTTC.

The chain carries TRBV7-6 and TRBJ1-3; D not certain. V was clipped by 5 bases and J by 4 bases, with 3 bases between them. The CDR3 has 11 amino acids. The germline V gene has CDR1 SGHVS and CDR2 FNYEAQ. CDR3 bases: TGTGCCAGCAGCACAGGAAACACCATATATTTT. Its translation: CASSTGNTIYF.

The chain carries TRBV18 and TRBJ2-1; D is possibly TRBD2 (6 bases). Trimming cost V 6 bases and J 5 bases, with 17 bases left between them. The V gene's germline CDR1 is KGHSH and CDR2 LQKENI. CDR3 size: 15 residues. CDR3: CASSSQGGTHNEQFF. The CDR3, as DNA: TGTGCCAGCTCGTCCCAGGGCGGGACTCACAATGAGCAGTTCTTC.

The V gene is TRBV7-8, the J gene TRBJ2-2; 7 bases map to TRBD1. Trimming took 5 bases from V and 5 from J; bases not matched to a gene: 26. The CDR3 runs 21 residues. The germline V gene encodes CDR1 SGHVS and CDR2 FQNEAQ. The CDR3 sequence: CASSQHAGGGGSSPLTGELFF. The DNA of the CDR3 is TGTGCCAGCAGCCAACATGCAGGGGGTGGGGGCAGTTCTCCCCTAACCGGGGAGCTGTTTTTT.

The chain couples TRBV14 to TRBJ1-2, with D possibly matching TRBD1 (5 bases). V shed 1 base and J shed 7 bases, with 10 bases lying between them. Germline V CDR1 and CDR2: SGHDN, FVKESK. The CDR3 is 13 amino acids. In DNA form, the CDR3 reads TGTGCCAGCAGCCAAGGACAGATCGGTGGCTACACCTTC. Translating it yields CASSQGQIGGYTF.

The chain is built from TRBV5-6 and TRBJ2-1; the match to TRBD2 covers 9 bases. CDR1 SGHDT and CDR2 YYEEEE come from the germline V gene. V lost 1 base, J lost 6 bases, and 8 bases stayed unmatched. The CDR3 is 16 amino acids. This CDR3 reads CASSLFQAGGPNEQFF. The CDR3 DNA follows: TGTGCCAGCAGCTTGTTTCAAGCGGGGGGACCCAATGAGCAGTTCTTC.

The rearrangement links TRBV5-8 to TRBJ1-1; D gene ambiguous. CDR1 is SGHTS and CDR2 is YDEGEE in the germline V gene. Trimming shortened V by 2 bases and J by 1 base, and 6 bases separated the two germline ends. This CDR3 is 13 amino acids long. This CDR3 reads CASSLRRNTEAFF. Here the CDR3 DNA reads TGTGCCAGCAGCTTAAGAAGGAACACTGAAGCTTTCTTT.

This chain uses TRBV7-6 with TRBJ2-3; 11 bases align to TRBD2. The V and J ends lost 5 bases and 7 bases, in that order; junction bases with no gene match: 17. The CDR3 is 18 residues long. Germline CDR1 reads SGHVS; CDR2 reads FNYEAQ. The CDR3 loop is CASSRGNLAGGFMNTQYF. Written as DNA, the CDR3 is TGTGCCAGCAGCCGAGGAAATTTAGCGGGAGGGTTTATGAATACGCAGTATTTT.

The chain employs TRBV6-5 and TRBJ1-2; TRBD1 aligns across 7 bases. The CDR3 has 13 amino acids. The V segment lost 7 bases and the J segment 4 bases; nucleotides outside the gene matches: 6. The V gene's germline CDR1 is MNHEY and CDR2 SVGAGI. DNA for the CDR3: TGTGCCAGCACCGAGGACAGGATCTATGGCTACACCTTC. It is translated as CASTEDRIYGYTF.

This clone was recorded only once. The chain combines TRBV18 with TRBJ2-2, with D tentatively TRBD1 or TRBD2 (5 bases each). The ends were cut back, 3 bases at V and 7 bases at J, with 12 bases in the middle. CDR1 KGHSH and CDR2 LQKENI come from the germline V gene. This CDR3 spans 14 amino acids. The CDR3 nucleotides read TGTGCCAGCTCACCGCCCGGGACGGACGGGGAGCTGTTTTTT. The encoded protein is CASSPPGTDGELFF.

The V call is TRBV5-1, the J call TRBJ2-2; tentatively, D is TRBD2 (6 bases). V was clipped by 2 bases and J by 6 bases, with 14 bases between them. There are 15 residues in the CDR3. From germline, CDR1 is SGHRS and CDR2 YFSETQ. In DNA, the CDR3 is TGCGCCAGCAGCTTCGGAGGGGCCGGCGCCGGGGAGCTGTTTTTT. This gives the protein CASSFGGAGAGELFF.

V and J are TRBV29-1 and TRBJ2-6, with D perhaps matching TRBD1 (5 bases). The germline CDR1 and CDR2 sequences are SQVTM and ANQGSEA. This CDR3 spans 15 amino acids. The V gene lost 6 bases and the J gene lost 0 bases, with 12 bases spanning the gap. CDR3: CSVRALSSGANVLTF. Here the CDR3 DNA reads TGCAGCGTCAGGGCTCTATCCTCTGGGGCCAACGTCCTGACTTTC.

V and J are TRBV5-1 and TRBJ1-1; D unclear. V was shortened by 3 bases and J by 4 bases, with 16 bases between the two germline ends. The germline V gene has CDR1 SGHRS and CDR2 YFSETQ. This CDR3 is 15 amino acids long. The CDR3 protein is CASSSPGGGSTEAFF. As DNA, the CDR3 is TGCGCCAGCAGCTCCCCCGGAGGCGGGAGCACTGAAGCTTTCTTT.

This clone was counted only a few times. This sequence joins TRBV14 and TRBJ1-4; D gene ambiguous. The CDR3 has 17 residues. The ends were cut back, 0 bases at V and 12 bases at J, with 23 bases in the middle. Germline CDR1 is SGHDN and CDR2 is FVKESK. The CDR3 coding sequence is TGTGCCAGCAGCCAAGATCGTGGGTCTCGGAGGGTACAAGAACTGTTTTTT. Translating gives CASSQDRGSRRVQELFF.

The chain carries TRBV5-1 and TRBJ2-7, with D uncertain. Germline V gene lookup returns CDR1 SGHRS and CDR2 YFSETQ. V was shortened by 2 bases and J by 5 bases, with 5 bases between the two germline ends. The CDR3 spans 11 residues. CDR3 in DNA: TGCGCCAGCAGCTTAGAGCACGAGCAGTACTTC. Its protein product is CASSLEHEQYF.

V usage is TRBV5-1 and J usage is TRBJ1-1; 7 nucleotides match TRBD1. V trimming: 1 base; J trimming: 3 bases; junction bases outside the gene matches: 3. Germline CDR1 is SGHRS and CDR2 is YFSETQ. CDR3 size: 14 residues. CDR3 protein: CASSLKTGYTEAFF. The CDR3 bases are TGCGCCAGCAGCTTGAAGACAGGGTACACTGAAGCTTTCTTT.

The genes are TRBV5-1 and TRBJ2-3; possible D gene TRBD1, 5 bases. This CDR3 contains 15 residues. V was cut by 0 bases and J by 0 bases, with 8 bases left in between. Germline CDR1 reads SGHRS; CDR2 reads YFSETQ. CDR3 in DNA: TGCGCCAGCAGCTTGGGGGGCACTAGCACAGATACGCAGTATTTT. Protein sequence: CASSLGGTSTDTQYF.

The V gene is TRBV29-1, the J gene TRBJ1-1; the D gene is possibly TRBD1 (5 bases). The CDR3 loop spans 13 amino acids. The V gene lost 7 bases and the J gene lost 0 bases, with 12 bases spanning the gap. CDR1 SQVTM and CDR2 ANQGSEA come from the germline V gene. CDR3: CSGGAGMNTEAFF. CDR3 DNA: TGCAGCGGTGGGGCAGGCATGAACACTGAAGCTTTCTTT.